This T cell receptor beta chain was identified in a study of blood T cells in healthy people across ages (dated by TCRdb to the mid-2010s). With respect to the entire study: In model experiments, template switching captured roughly one uniquely barcoded TCR beta cDNA molecule for every two T cells. The study measured age-related changes in TCR beta repertoire diversity using deep sequencing normalized with unique cDNA molecular identifiers. Donors were grouped into four age groups: young (average 16 years), middle-aged (39), aged (62) and long-lived (over 80). For two donors (one aged 18 to 29 and one aged 80 or older), the study analyzed two additional independent replicas of 1 million unique cDNA reads from the same blood draw.

The roughly 38 donors, aged roughly 6 to 95 years, were systemically healthy Caucasian individuals from Russia. Each donor gave about 9.2 milliliters of peripheral blood, drawn into EDTA-treated Vacutainer tubes. Ficoll-Paque density-gradient centrifugation was used to isolate PBMCs, with at least 6 million per sample. Total RNA, at least 6 micrograms per sample, was extracted from PBMCs with Trizol reagent. Naive CD45RAhigh/CD27high T cell percentages were measured by flow cytometry on a PBMC aliquot from every donor. V is pruned by 4 bases and J by 3 bases, leaving 6 bases of the junction without a gene match. For CDR1 and CDR2, the germline V gene lists SGHRS and YFSETQ. The CDR3 spans 14 residues, from the cysteine through the phenylalanine. Of all the DNA, just the CDR3 is kept, 42 bases in frame from base 1. The receptor library was made with 5' RACE. TCRdb names Illumina HiSeq 2500 as the instrument used. A second roughly 7 to 11 cycle PCR used a sample-barcoded 5' primer and a J-beta primer mix. A template-switch 5' adaptor carrying 12 random nucleotides introduced a unique molecular identifier onto each TCR beta cDNA molecule. At least 2.5 million CDR3-containing paired-end reads were obtained from each sample. First-strand cDNA synthesis was performed from all RNA using the Mint cDNA synthesis kit, with priming by a TRBC-specific oligonucleotide. Following uracil-DNA glycosylase treatment, all cDNA underwent a first 18-cycle PCR with the universal primers M1SS and BC2_uni_R. Turning to the authors' computational methods: Normalization of each sample was performed by random selection of 1 million high-quality reads, each carrying a distinct molecular identifier. Instead of being binned into consensus sequences, reads with shared molecular identifiers were discarded. CDR3 identification, clonotype clustering and error correction used MiTCR with a Q25 quality threshold and the strictest error-elimination algorithm. A nonparametric unseen species model with Euler transformation was used to estimate a lower bound on total TCR beta diversity. The public sequencing data were trimmed at Q25 with fastp and processed into clonotypes with MiXCR by TCRdb, which kept only in-frame beta chains. CDR3 protein sequences are deduplicated, and each keeps its most common genes and DNA. The V and J calls follow TCRdb's processing rather than the paper's. For this sample the table gives about 930,000 distinct CDR3 sequences, of which around 29% were detected only once. The ten largest clones add up to 10% to 13% of the sample.

On the study overall, not on this receptor specifically: Estimates of total diversity from one million sequenced T cells were regarded as lower bounds and underestimates. Because the CMV infection status of the donors was unknown, age-related changes in expanded clonotypes may potentially have been confounded. Observed TCR beta diversity per million T cells fell roughly linearly with age, and a significant reduction was already apparent by age around 40. There was a strong correlation between observed TCR beta diversity and the percentage of naive T cells measured by flow cytometry. Because profiling used bulk unsorted PBMCs, naive and antigen-experienced compartments could not be compared conclusively. The long-lived group showed more naive CD4+ T cells, fewer expanded clones and increased TCR diversity than the aged group, suggesting age selection.

In its sample, this clonotype was seen a few times. This receptor's antigen is unknown. No qualities accompany the bases; no much larger clone lies one base away. This sample also appeared in a second study, on T cells of mothers and their children. The second source states: Nine systemically healthy Caucasian individuals, comprising three mothers and their six children, were included as donors. cDNA synthesis consumed the entire amount of extracted RNA, loaded at about 1.6 ug RNA in each 15 ul reaction. Sample barcodes and 2-4 random nucleotides were added via the M1S primer in the second PCR. More than 8 million TCR beta CDR3 reads were obtained from each mother, and 2.5 million to 3 million reads were obtained from each child. Thymic selection shapes the output of TCR recombination in a similar way in related and unrelated pairs, and inherited differences have a minor effect. Normalized repertoire overlap in related mother-child pairs was always slightly higher than in unrelated mother-child pairs, but the difference was never significant. No persistent microchimeric T cell clones were detected, at a sensitivity of about 100 clones per million clonotypes. Deep NGS was used in the study to compare the TCR beta repertoires of mothers and children and to look for features that separate related mother-child pairs from unrelated individuals. On average, the children were approximately 11 +/- 4 years old, while the mothers were approximately 40 +/- 4 years old. After adapter ligation with NEBNext reagents, the libraries were sequenced on Illumina HiSeq 2000 with 100+100 nt paired-end reads. To prevent cross-contamination, the mother and child libraries were prepared a month apart and were sequenced in separate runs. Between roughly 450,000 and 2,000,000 distinct TCR beta clonotypes were identified per donor. Naive TCR beta clonotypes were estimated from low-frequency clonotypes matched to each donor's FACS-determined naive share, without sorting.

In this chain, TRBV5-1 is recombined with TRBJ1-1; 7 nucleotides in the junction match TRBD1. This receptor was taken from a woman aged 40 to 50 in good health. What was sequenced was blood. The base sequence is TGCGCCAGCAGCGGCGACAGGGCTGACACTGAAGCTTTCTTT. It translates as CASSGDRADTEAFF.